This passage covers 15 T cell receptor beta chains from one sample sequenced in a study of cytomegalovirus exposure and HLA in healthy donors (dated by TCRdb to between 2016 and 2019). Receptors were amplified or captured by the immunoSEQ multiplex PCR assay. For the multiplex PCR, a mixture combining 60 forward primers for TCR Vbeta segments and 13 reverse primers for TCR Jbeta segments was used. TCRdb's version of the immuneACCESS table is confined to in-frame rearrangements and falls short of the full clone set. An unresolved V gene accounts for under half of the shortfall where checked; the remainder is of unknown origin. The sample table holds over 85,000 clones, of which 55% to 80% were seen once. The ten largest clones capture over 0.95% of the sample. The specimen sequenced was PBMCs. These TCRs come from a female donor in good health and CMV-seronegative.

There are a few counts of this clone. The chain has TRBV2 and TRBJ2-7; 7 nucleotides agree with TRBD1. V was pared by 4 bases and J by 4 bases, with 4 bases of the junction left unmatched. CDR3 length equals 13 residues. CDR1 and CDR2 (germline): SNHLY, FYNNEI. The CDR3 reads CASSAHRGYEQYF. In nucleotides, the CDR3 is TGTGCCAGCAGTGCCCACAGGGGTTACGAGCAGTACTTC. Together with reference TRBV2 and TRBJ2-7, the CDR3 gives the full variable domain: EPEVTQTPSHQVTQMGQEVILRCVPISNHLYFYWYRQILGQKVEFLVSFYNNEISEKSEIFDDQFSVERPDGSNFTLKIRSTKLEDSAMYFCASSAHRGYEQYFGPGTRLTVT.

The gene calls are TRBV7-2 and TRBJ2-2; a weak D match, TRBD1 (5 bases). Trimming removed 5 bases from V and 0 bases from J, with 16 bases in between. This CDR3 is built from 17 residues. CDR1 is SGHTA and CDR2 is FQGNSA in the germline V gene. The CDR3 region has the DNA TGTGCCAGCAGCCCCCGGGTAGGGGCGGCGAACACCGGGGAGCTGTTTTTT. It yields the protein CASSPRVGAANTGELFF.

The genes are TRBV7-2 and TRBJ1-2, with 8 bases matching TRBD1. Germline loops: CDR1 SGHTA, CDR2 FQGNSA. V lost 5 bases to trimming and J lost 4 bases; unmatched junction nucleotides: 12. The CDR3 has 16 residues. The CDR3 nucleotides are TGTGCCAGCAGCACCTACGTGACAGGGGATGGCTATGGCTACACCTTC. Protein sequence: CASSTYVTGDGYGYTF.

CDR3 nucleotide sequence: TGTGCCAGCAGCCAAACAGGGGGCTCTGGGGCCAACGTCCTGACTTTC. Amino acid sequence: CASSQTGGSGANVLTF. This chain connects TRBV4-2 to TRBJ2-6, with TRBD1 identical over 8 bases. There are 16 residues in the CDR3. The V gene's germline CDR1 is LGHNA and CDR2 YNFKEQ. V lost 2 bases, J lost 0 bases, and 0 bases stayed unmatched.

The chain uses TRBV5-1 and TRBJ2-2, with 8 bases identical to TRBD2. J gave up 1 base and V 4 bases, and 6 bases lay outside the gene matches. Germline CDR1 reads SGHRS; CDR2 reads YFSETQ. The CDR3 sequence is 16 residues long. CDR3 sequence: CASSPYSGGNTGELFF. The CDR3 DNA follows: TGCGCCAGCAGCCCCTACAGCGGGGGGAACACCGGGGAGCTGTTTTTT.

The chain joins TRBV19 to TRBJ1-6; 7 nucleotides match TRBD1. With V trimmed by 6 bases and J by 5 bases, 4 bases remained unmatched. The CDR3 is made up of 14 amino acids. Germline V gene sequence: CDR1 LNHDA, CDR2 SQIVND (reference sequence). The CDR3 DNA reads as TGTGCCAGTAGAAACAGGGGAGATAATTCACCCCTCCACTTT. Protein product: CASRNRGDNSPLHF.

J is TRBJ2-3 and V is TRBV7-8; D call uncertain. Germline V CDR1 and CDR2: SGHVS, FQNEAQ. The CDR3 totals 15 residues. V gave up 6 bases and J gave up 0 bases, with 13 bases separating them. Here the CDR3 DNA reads TGTGCCAGCAGTTCCACGATACTAAGCACAGATACGCAGTATTTT. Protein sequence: CASSSTILSTDTQYF.

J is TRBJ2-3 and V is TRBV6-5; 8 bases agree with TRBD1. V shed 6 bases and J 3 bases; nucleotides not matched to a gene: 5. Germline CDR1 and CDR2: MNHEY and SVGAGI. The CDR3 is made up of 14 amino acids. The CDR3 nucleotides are TGTGCCAGCAGAGACAGGGGAAAAACAGATACGCAGTATTTT. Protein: CASRDRGKTDTQYF.

The CDR3 region is CSAPGRGGPRGGTEAFF. The CDR3 region has the DNA TGCAGCGCTCCGGGGCGCGGTGGGCCACGAGGAGGGACTGAAGCTTTCTTT. J is TRBJ1-1 and V is TRBV29-1, with D perhaps matching TRBD1 (5 bases). Germline lookup yields CDR1 SQVTM and CDR2 ANQGSEA. CDR3 length: 17 amino acids. V lost 7 bases to trimming and J lost 5 bases, with 29 bases between them.

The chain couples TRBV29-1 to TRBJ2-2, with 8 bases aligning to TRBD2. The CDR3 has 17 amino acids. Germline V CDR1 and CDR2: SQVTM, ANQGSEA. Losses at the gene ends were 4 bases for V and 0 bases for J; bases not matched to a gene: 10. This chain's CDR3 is CSVVFRGGPANTGELFF. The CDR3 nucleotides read TGCAGCGTTGTGTTCCGGGGGGGACCAGCGAACACCGGGGAGCTGTTTTTT.

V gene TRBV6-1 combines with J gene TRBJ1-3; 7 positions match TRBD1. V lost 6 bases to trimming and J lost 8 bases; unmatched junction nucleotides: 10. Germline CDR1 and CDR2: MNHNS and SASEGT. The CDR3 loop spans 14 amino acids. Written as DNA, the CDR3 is TGTGCCAGCAGGATACCGGGACAGAGGGACACCATATATTTT. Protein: CASRIPGQRDTIYF.

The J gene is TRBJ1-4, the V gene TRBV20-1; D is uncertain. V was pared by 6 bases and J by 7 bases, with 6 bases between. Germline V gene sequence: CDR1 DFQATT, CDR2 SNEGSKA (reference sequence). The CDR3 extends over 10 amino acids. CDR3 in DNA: TGCAGTGCGGGCAGTGAAAAACTGTTTTTT. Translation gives CSAGSEKLFF.

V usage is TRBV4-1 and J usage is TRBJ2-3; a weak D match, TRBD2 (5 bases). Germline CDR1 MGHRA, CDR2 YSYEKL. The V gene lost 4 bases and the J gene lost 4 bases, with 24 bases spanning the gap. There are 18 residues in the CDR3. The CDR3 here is CASSPPPRPLDPADTQYF. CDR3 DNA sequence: TGCGCCAGCAGCCCCCCTCCACGTCCACTAGACCCAGCAGATACGCAGTATTTT.

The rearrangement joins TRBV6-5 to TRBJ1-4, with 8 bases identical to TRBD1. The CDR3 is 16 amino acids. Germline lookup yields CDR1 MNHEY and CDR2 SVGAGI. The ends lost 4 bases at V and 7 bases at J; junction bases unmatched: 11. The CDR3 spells CASSWSGGQGFEKLFF. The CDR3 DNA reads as TGTGCCAGCAGTTGGTCGGGCGGACAGGGCTTTGAAAAACTGTTTTTT.

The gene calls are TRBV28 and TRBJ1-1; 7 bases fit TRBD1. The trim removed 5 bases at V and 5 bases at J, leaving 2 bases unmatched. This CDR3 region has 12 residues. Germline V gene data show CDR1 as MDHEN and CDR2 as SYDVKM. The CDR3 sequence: CASSLQGTEAFF. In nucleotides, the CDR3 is TGTGCCAGCAGTCTACAGGGGACTGAAGCTTTCTTT.